Described below is a single T cell receptor (beta chain) sequence and its context. The CDR3 totals 15 residues. V trimming: 3 bases; J trimming: 5 bases; junction bases outside the gene matches: 9. The germline V gene encodes CDR1 LNHDA and CDR2 SQIVND (reference sequence). The data were obtained in a study of blood T cell repertoires in COVID-19. Study in general: COVID-19 samples from acute and convalescent phases originated in the United States, Italy and Spain. PBMCs, B-cell-depleted T cells, or T cells provided the cDNA or gDNA that made up the material.

Seattle patients were enrolled while actively infected and followed longitudinally. Authors' methods: Researchers report that nucleated cell counts were estimated from reference gene primer amplification. Profiled with immunoSEQ multiplex PCR; TCRdb holds only in-frame clones, not every one. The V and J calls and clone size are taken from that table; D and trimming were inferred from the DNA. In the table there are around 190,000 clones, less than 90% of which are singletons. The chain carries TRBV19 and TRBJ1-2; 7 bases agree with TRBD1. Sequenced material: peripheral blood. The source of this sequence is a woman in her 70s with COVID-19, enrolled during active disease. The CDR3 loop is CASSIPSTGPYGYTF. The CDR3, as DNA: TGTGCCAGTAGTATCCCCTCGACAGGGCCTTATGGCTACACCTTC.